What follows are 25 T cell receptor beta chains derived from one specimen sequenced in a study of blood T cell repertoires in COVID-19. Generated by immunoSEQ multiplex PCR, the TCRdb table keeps only in-frame clones and is missing some. The sample yields 55,000 to 75,000 clones, under 90% seen once. Specimen: peripheral blood. All receptors derive from a man in his forties or fifties with active COVID-19.

About this clone: This same CDR3 is encoded by further DNA sequences in the sample. The chain employs TRBV5-4 and TRBJ2-2, with 8 bases that match TRBD1. J was trimmed by 1 base and V by 5 bases; bases with no gene match: 4. This CDR3 is 15 amino acids long. The germline gives CDR1 SGHNT, CDR2 YYREEE (reference sequence). The CDR3 bases are TGTGCCAGCAGGGGGACAGGCGAGAACACCGGGGAGCTGTTTTTT. It encodes CASRGTGENTGELFF.

The J gene is TRBJ1-6, the V gene TRBV5-1; 8 bases line up with TRBD1. This CDR3 contains 19 residues. From germline, CDR1 is SGHRS and CDR2 YFSETQ. The junction had 20 bases not matched to a gene; V was cut back by 3 bases and J by 9 bases. In DNA, the CDR3 is TGCGCCAGCAGCTCTCGTGGCAGGGGGCGCTTGGATATGGGTTCACCCCTCCACTTT. Protein: CASSSRGRGRLDMGSPLHF. The whole variable domain, remainder taken from reference TRBV5-1 and TRBJ1-6, is KAGVTQTPRYLIKTRGQQVTLSCSPISGHRSVSWYQQTPGQGLQFLFEYFSETQRNKGNFPGRFSGRQFSNSRSEMNVSTLELGDSALYLCASSSRGRGRLDMGSPLHFGNGTRLTVT.

The CDR3 DNA follows: TGCGCCAGCAGACTCGGACTAGCGGGCGACAATGAGCAGTTCTTC. This codes for CASRLGLAGDNEQFF. The chain has TRBV5-1 and TRBJ2-1, with TRBD2 matching over 11 bases. CDR1 and CDR2 (germline): SGHRS, YFSETQ. The ends lost 5 bases at V and 5 bases at J; junction bases unmatched: 6. The CDR3 contains 15 residues.

The chain links TRBV6-5 to TRBJ2-1, with TRBD2 identical over 7 bases. Germline CDR1 MNHEY, CDR2 SVGAGI. The CDR3 totals 15 residues. Losses at the gene ends were 2 bases for V and 7 bases for J; bases not matched to a gene: 8. The CDR3 loop reads CASSYSRTRGNEQFF. The DNA for the CDR3 is TGTGCCAGCAGTTACAGCCGGACTAGAGGAAATGAGCAGTTCTTC.

The chain combines TRBV9 with TRBJ1-3, with a possible D match to TRBD1 (6 bases). This CDR3 comprises 16 residues. The germline V gene encodes CDR1 SGDLS and CDR2 YYNGEE. V was pared by 4 bases and J by 0 bases, with 14 bases between. CDR3 amino acids: CASSPRYRDSGNTIYF. The CDR3 DNA follows: TGTGCCAGCAGCCCGAGGTACAGGGACTCTGGAAACACCATATATTTT.

The chain has TRBV5-1 and TRBJ2-7, with D possibly being TRBD1 (5 bases). This CDR3 spans 15 amino acids. From germline, CDR1 is SGHRS and CDR2 YFSETQ. Trimming pared 4 bases from V and 7 bases from J, leaving 21 bases between. The CDR3: CASSPQGIEENEQYF. The CDR3 coding sequence is TGCGCCAGCAGCCCCCAGGGAATCGAGGAGAATGAGCAGTACTTC.

This clone was counted between two and nine times. As DNA, the CDR3 is TGTGCCAGCAGAGCAGGGGGGCCTAATGAAAAACTGTTTTTT. Encoded protein: CASRAGGPNEKLFF. This chain uses TRBV5-4 with TRBJ1-4, with 7 bases fitting TRBD1. The CDR3 covers 14 residues. Looked up from germline, CDR1 is SGHNT and CDR2 is YYREEE (reference sequence). Germline trimming cut 5 bases from V and 3 bases from J; bases unmatched to any gene: 4.

The chain carries TRBV7-3 and TRBJ1-5; TRBD1 might be the D (5 bases). The CDR3 contains 13 residues. Trimming cost V 5 bases and J 3 bases, with 8 bases left between them. The germline V gene has CDR1 SGHTA and CDR2 FQGTGA. CDR3 sequence reads: CASSRQYNQPQHF. CDR3 DNA: TGTGCCAGCAGCCGACAGTACAATCAGCCCCAGCATTTT.

J is TRBJ2-3 and V is TRBV21-1; the tabulated D call, TRBD2, remains unverified against the DNA. TRBV21-1 is flagged as a pseudogene. The CDR3 spans 20 residues. CDR3 nucleotide sequence: TGTGCCAGCAGCCGTACGATGGGACTAGCGGGGGGGCCCGACACAGATACGCAGTATTTT. The encoded protein is CASSRTMGLAGGPDTDTQYF.

V usage is TRBV3-1 (or the pseudogene TRBV3-2) and J usage is TRBJ1-1; D might be TRBD1 (6 bases). V was cut by 10 bases and J by 6 bases, with 12 bases left in between. The germline gives CDR1 LGHDT, CDR2 YNNKEL (reference sequence). CDR3 size: 11 residues. In nucleotides, the CDR3 is TGTGCCACCCGGGGGGGCTCTGAAGCTTTCTTT. Its protein is CATRGGSEAFF.

The chain is built from TRBV6-5 and TRBJ1-1; 7 positions agree with TRBD1. After removal of 6 bases from V and 0 bases from J, the junction contained 7 bases not matched to a gene. This CDR3 has 15 residues. CDR1 and CDR2 from the germline V gene are MNHEY and SVGAGI. DNA of the CDR3: TGTGCCAGCAGACGACAGGGCTCTCTGAACACTGAAGCTTTCTTT. It encodes CASRRQGSLNTEAFF.

The chain has TRBV28 and TRBJ2-7, with D hard to call. CDR1 MDHEN and CDR2 SYDVKM come from the germline V gene. V lost 2 bases and J lost 4, with 12 bases in between. The CDR3 has 14 residues. CDR3 sequence reads: CASSLRGPPYEQYF. The DNA for the CDR3 is TGTGCCAGCAGTTTAAGAGGTCCCCCGTACGAGCAGTACTTC. The complete variable domain, with remaining parts taken from reference TRBV28 and TRBJ2-7, reads DVKVTQSSRYLVKRTGEKVFLECVQDMDHENMFWYRQDPGLGLRLIYFSYDVKMKEKGDIPEGYSVSREKKERFSLILESASTNQTSMYLCASSLRGPPYEQYFGPGTRLTVT.

The CDR3 sequence: CASSQDSDKSPLHF. The DNA of the CDR3 is TGTGCCAGCAGCCAAGACAGCGACAAGTCCCCCCTCCACTTT. The chain uses TRBV7-9 and TRBJ1-6; tentatively, D is TRBD1 (5 bases). From germline, CDR1 is SEHNR and CDR2 FQNEAQ (reference sequence). Deletions cut 5 bases from V and 13 bases from J, with 18 bases between. The CDR3 loop spans 14 amino acids.

CDR3 loop: CASSLGGQGYMNTEAFF. The CDR3 nucleotides read TGCGCCAGCAGCTTGGGGGGACAGGGTTATATGAACACTGAAGCTTTCTTT. The gene calls are TRBV5-1 and TRBJ1-1, with TRBD1 matching over 9 bases. Trimming cost V 0 bases and J 0 bases; bases outside gene matches: 6. This CDR3 has 17 residues. Germline V gene sequence: CDR1 SGHRS, CDR2 YFSETQ. The variable domain in full, completed from reference TRBV5-1 and TRBJ1-1, reads KAGVTQTPRYLIKTRGQQVTLSCSPISGHRSVSWYQQTPGQGLQFLFEYFSETQRNKGNFPGRFSGRQFSNSRSEMNVSTLELGDSALYLCASSLGGQGYMNTEAFFGQGTRLTVV.

The V call is TRBV12-5, the J call TRBJ2-7, with D perhaps matching TRBD1 (6 bases). Germline CDR1 reads LGHNT; CDR2 reads FRNRAP. This CDR3 is built from 13 residues. Trimming shortened V by 6 bases and J by 2 bases, and 11 bases separated the two germline ends. CDR3 DNA: TGTGCTAGTGGCTCGGACAGAACCTACGAGCAGTACTTC. It is translated as CASGSDRTYEQYF.

This sequence joins TRBV15 and TRBJ2-1; TRBD2 matches at 12 bases. Germline V gene data show CDR1 as LNHNV and CDR2 as YYDKDF (reference sequence). Germline trimming cut 10 bases from V and 9 bases from J; bases unmatched to any gene: 7. The CDR3 runs 13 residues. CDR3 amino acids: CASRLAGDTEQFF. The CDR3 DNA follows: TGTGCCAGTAGACTAGCGGGAGACACTGAGCAGTTCTTC.

The chain combines TRBV4-3 with TRBJ1-2, with 10 bases matching TRBD1. V shed 5 bases and J 5 bases; nucleotides not matched to a gene: 8. This CDR3 region has 15 residues. CDR1 and CDR2 (germline): LGHNA, YSLEER. CDR3: CASSSRTGGAYGYTF. The CDR3 DNA reads as TGCGCCAGCAGCTCTCGGACAGGGGGGGCTTATGGCTACACCTTC.

The V gene is TRBV9, the J gene TRBJ2-1; the match to TRBD2 covers 10 bases. This CDR3 contains 15 residues. Per the germline V gene, CDR1 is SGDLS and CDR2 is YYNGEE. After removal of 3 bases from V and 0 bases from J, the junction contained 0 bases not matched to a gene. The CDR3 here is CASSASGSSYNEQFF. The DNA of the CDR3 is TGTGCCAGCAGCGCTAGCGGGAGCTCCTACAATGAGCAGTTCTTC.

The V and J genes are TRBV6-5 and TRBJ2-3, with 8 bases that match TRBD2. Trimming took 6 bases from V and 2 from J; bases not matched to a gene: 4. The CDR3 spans 14 residues. Germline V gene sequence: CDR1 MNHEY, CDR2 SVGAGI. The CDR3 loop is CASRAGAITDTQYF. For the CDR3, the DNA is TGTGCCAGCAGAGCGGGGGCGATCACAGATACGCAGTATTTT.

This clone was detected a few times. The chain has TRBV7-9 and TRBJ2-5, with TRBD2 identical over 8 bases. CDR1 and CDR2 (germline): SEHNR, FQNEAQ (reference sequence). V gave up 6 bases and J gave up 1 base; unmatched junction bases: 4. CDR3 length: 14 residues. The CDR3 sequence: CASRGAGVQETQYF. CDR3 DNA: TGTGCCAGCAGGGGAGCGGGAGTCCAAGAGACCCAGTACTTC.

CDR3: CASSPRQHYGYTF. Here the CDR3 DNA reads TGTGCCAGCAGCCCCAGACAGCACTATGGCTACACCTTC. This chain joins TRBV9 and TRBJ1-2; TRBD1 is a possible D gene (5 bases). Per germline, CDR1 SGDLS and CDR2 YYNGEE. CDR3 length: 13 amino acids. V lost 4 bases and J 3 bases, leaving 10 bases between the germline ends.

This chain uses TRBV9 with TRBJ2-1, with TRBD2 identical over 11 bases. V shed 4 bases and J 4 bases; nucleotides not matched to a gene: 4. The length of the CDR3 is 15 residues. Per germline, CDR1 SGDLS and CDR2 YYNGEE. The DNA for the CDR3 is TGTGCCAGCAGCCCCGGGACTAGCGGATACAATGAGCAGTTCTTC. Its protein is CASSPGTSGYNEQFF.

This clone was recorded only once. J is TRBJ2-1 and V is TRBV7-8; 7 nucleotides align to TRBD1. Trimming at V came to 3 bases and at J to 8 bases, leaving 10 bases not matched to a gene. There are 15 residues in the CDR3. Per the germline V gene, CDR1 is SGHVS and CDR2 is FQNEAQ. CDR3 loop: CASSFRTGLMDEQFF. The CDR3 bases are TGTGCCAGCAGCTTCCGGACAGGTCTGATGGATGAGCAGTTCTTC. The entire variable domain, with the rest obtained from reference TRBV7-8 and TRBJ2-1, is as follows: GAGVSQSPRYKVAKRGQDVALRCDPISGHVSLFWYQQALGQGPEFLTYFQNEAQLDKSGLPSDRFFAERPEGSVSTLKIQRTQQEDSAVYLCASSFRTGLMDEQFFGPGTRLTVL.

This chain connects TRBV2 to TRBJ2-7, with 9 bases matching TRBD2. With 6 bases clipped from V and 2 bases from J, the junction kept 11 bases outside the gene matches. Germline V gene lookup returns CDR1 SNHLY and CDR2 FYNNEI. The length of the CDR3 is 16 residues. In DNA, the CDR3 is TGTGCCAGCAGAAAAGGGCTAGCGGGACCCGCCTACGAGCAGTACTTC. Translated: CASRKGLAGPAYEQYF.

Details on this clone: The junction does not match germline at one end; this may be a read error. The chain has TRBV5-8 and TRBJ2-3, with TRBD2 identical over 16 bases. The CDR3 runs to 12 residues. Germline CDR1 SGHTS, CDR2 YDEGEE. This CDR3 is CASSWGLAGGIF. CDR3 bases: TGTGCCAGCAGCTGGGGACTAGCGGGGGGGATTTTT. Full variable domain (rest looked up from reference TRBV5-8 and TRBJ2-3): EAGVTQSPTHLIKTRGQQATLRCSPISGHTSVYWYQQALGLGLQFLLWYDEGEERNRGNFPPRFSGRQFPNYSSELNVNALELEDSALYLCASSWGLAGGIFGPGTRLTVL.